This T cell receptor beta chain is from a study of cytomegalovirus exposure and HLA in healthy donors. The PCR employed 60 Vbeta primers together with 13 Jbeta primers. Only in-frame clones appear in the TCRdb table, and some are missing; sequencing was by immunoSEQ multiplex PCR. The sample yields roughly 200,000 clones, roughly 73% seen once. Turning to this clone: Its antigen is currently unknown.

Regarding the study as a whole: Rare TCR sequences predominated, though certain public TCRs were found in many donors. Within a later analysis, the majority of CMV-associated TCR beta chains appeared HLA-restricted.

The germline gives CDR1 SEHNR, CDR2 FQNEAQ (reference sequence). V lost 4 bases, J lost 6 bases, and 10 bases lay in between. The CDR3 is 13 residues long. This chain links TRBV7-9 with TRBJ2-1; no reliable D call. Sequencing was done on a sample of PBMCs. The TCR comes from a woman under 40 in good health and CMV-seronegative. CDR3 region: CASSSSESNEQFF. CDR3 nucleotides: TGTGCCAGCAGCTCTTCCGAGAGCAATGAGCAGTTCTTC.